This TCR beta chain originates from a study of cytomegalovirus exposure and HLA in healthy donors. Study results and caveats: Associated with HLA alleles at 0.05 false discovery rate in a later analysis were around 15,000 TCR beta sequences.

The study ran its PCR with 60 Vbeta and 13 Jbeta primers. TCRdb's copy holds only in-frame clones and misses some; the assay was immunoSEQ multiplex PCR. The data show roughly 68,000 clones, more than 60% seen once. This clone was seen a few times. Its antigen remains unidentified. Healthy bone marrow donors made up the donor group. The sequencing sample was made of PBMCs. The origin of this receptor is a male donor in good health and CMV-seropositive.

CDR3 region: CASSRTTGAGANVLTF. The CDR3 nucleotides are TGTGCCAGCAGCCGCACGACAGGGGCTGGGGCCAACGTCCTGACTTTC. V usage is TRBV4-2 and J usage is TRBJ2-6, with 8 positions matching TRBD1. The CDR3 totals 16 residues. V shed 4 bases and J 2 bases; nucleotides not matched to a gene: 4. CDR1 is LGHNA and CDR2 is YNFKEQ in the germline V gene.